Listed here are 26 T cell receptor beta chains from one sample, sequenced in a study of control samples from healthy donors and cancer patients. TCRdb's table, derived via immunoSEQ multiplex PCR, lists solely in-frame clones and lacks some. The table has some 64,000 clones, roughly 86% seen once. The sample consisted of PBMCs. The receptors were gathered from a woman in her fifties or sixties with head and neck cancer.

The CDR3 DNA follows: TGTGCCAGCAGTGTGTCAGGGCTAAGCAATCAGCCCCAGCATTTT. It specifies CASSVSGLSNQPQHF. The chain recombines TRBV2 with TRBJ1-5, with TRBD1 as a possible D gene (5 bases). The CDR3 consists of 15 residues. CDR1 is SNHLY, CDR2 FYNNEI, per germline. Trimming took 4 bases from V and 1 from J, leaving 11 bases between them.

This chain joins TRBV18 and TRBJ2-3; maybe TRBD1 (5 bases). Germline assignment: CDR1 KGHSH and CDR2 LQKENI. V was pared by 5 bases and J by 0 bases, with 12 bases between. There are 15 residues in the CDR3. DNA of the CDR3: TGTGCCAGCTCAACGCTGACAGTTAGCACAGATACGCAGTATTTT. It yields the protein CASSTLTVSTDTQYF. The complete variable domain, with remaining parts taken from reference TRBV18 and TRBJ2-3, reads NAGVMQNPRHLVRRRGQEARLRCSPMKGHSHVYWYRQLPEEGLKFMVYLQKENIIDESGMPKERFSAEFPKEGPSILRIQQVVRGDSAAYFCASSTLTVSTDTQYFGPGTRLTVL.

The chain carries TRBV12-3 or TRBV12-4 and TRBJ2-7; D uncertain. V was pared by 4 bases and J by 7 bases, with 8 bases between. This CDR3 has 11 amino acids. CDR3 in DNA: TGTGCCAGCAGTTCATACACGGAGCAGTACTTC. As protein: CASSSYTEQYF.

This clone occurred a few times. The genes are TRBV7-9 and TRBJ2-7; 8 bases align to TRBD1. The CDR3 length is 16 residues. V lost 4 bases, J lost 7 bases, and 15 bases stayed unmatched. Germline V lookup: CDR1 SEHNR, CDR2 FQNEAQ (reference sequence). The CDR3 sequence: CASSSPTTGEPREQYF. The CDR3 DNA is TGTGCCAGCAGCTCACCGACGACAGGGGAGCCTAGGGAGCAGTACTTC.

V and J are TRBV5-1 and TRBJ2-1, with D maybe TRBD2 (6 bases). The ends were cut back, 5 bases at V and 0 bases at J, with 12 bases in the middle. There are 15 residues in the CDR3. Germline loops: CDR1 SGHRS, CDR2 YFSETQ. The CDR3, as DNA: TGCGCCAGCAGGGATAGCGGAACCTCCTACAATGAGCAGTTCTTC. This translates into CASRDSGTSYNEQFF.

This clone has a handful of counts. The genes are TRBV4-2 and TRBJ1-2; maybe TRBD1 (5 bases). Per germline, CDR1 LGHNA and CDR2 YNFKEQ. This CDR3 contains 15 residues. V was pared by 0 bases and J by 4 bases, with 12 bases between. The CDR3: CASSQEAGGRYGYTF. For the CDR3, the DNA is TGTGCCAGCAGCCAAGAGGCGGGGGGTCGCTATGGCTACACCTTC.

The chain is built from TRBV6-5 and TRBJ2-7, with D uncertain. The CDR3 is 15 residues long. The V end was cut by 0 bases, the J end by 0 bases, with 9 bases between. Germline lookup yields CDR1 MNHEY and CDR2 SVGAGI. CDR3 sequence (DNA): TGTGCCAGCAGTTACTCCCCGGACGGCTCCTACGAGCAGTACTTC. As protein: CASSYSPDGSYEQYF.

As regards this clone: The identical CDR3 is also encoded by other nucleotide sequences in the sample. This chain joins TRBV5-1 and TRBJ2-7; the match to TRBD2 covers 9 bases. This CDR3 has 14 residues. The V gene's germline CDR1 is SGHRS and CDR2 YFSETQ. Trimming at V came to 10 bases and at J to 0 bases, leaving 8 bases not matched to a gene. The CDR3 sequence: CAQGGGGVSYEQYF. CDR3 in DNA: TGCGCCCAGGGGGGCGGGGGGGTCTCCTACGAGCAGTACTTC. Full variable domain (missing parts from reference TRBV5-1 and TRBJ2-7): KAGVTQTPRYLIKTRGQQVTLSCSPISGHRSVSWYQQTPGQGLQFLFEYFSETQRNKGNFPGRFSGRQFSNSRSEMNVSTLELGDSALYLCAQGGGGVSYEQYFGPGTRLTVT.

The gene calls are TRBV6-6 and TRBJ1-5, with D tentatively TRBD1 (5 bases). Per the germline V gene, CDR1 is MNHNY and CDR2 is SVGAGI (reference sequence). The CDR3 runs 12 residues. The V end lost 8 bases, the J end lost 0 bases, and 5 bases lay between the germline ends. The CDR3 protein is CASGGSNQPQHF. For the CDR3, the DNA is TGTGCCAGCGGGGGTAGCAATCAGCCCCAGCATTTT.

The V call is TRBV28, the J call TRBJ1-5; D remains unclear. The V gene's germline CDR1 is MDHEN and CDR2 SYDVKM. This CDR3 has 15 amino acids. The ends were cut back, 5 bases at V and 6 bases at J, with 17 bases in the middle. The CDR3 region is CASSPSGSLVQPQHF. In nucleotides, the CDR3 is TGTGCCAGCAGTCCTTCCGGCAGCTTAGTTCAGCCCCAGCATTTT.

V gene TRBV10-3 combines with J gene TRBJ1-1; D is uncertain. The CDR3 extends over 13 amino acids. The V gene lost 5 bases and the J gene lost 5 bases, with 12 bases spanning the gap. Germline CDR1 and CDR2: ENHRY and SYGVKD. The CDR3 bases are TGTGCCATCAGTCCACCCGGGCGGACTGAAGCTTTCTTT. Translated, it gives CAISPPGRTEAFF.

The gene calls are TRBV14 and TRBJ1-1; perhaps TRBD1 as D (5 bases). The CDR3 covers 15 residues. CDR1 is SGHDN, CDR2 FVKESK, per germline. With 1 base removed from V and 3 bases from J, the gap between germline ends came to 12 bases. CDR3 nucleotides: TGTGCCAGCAGCCAAGTAGGGGCGCGTCACACTGAAGCTTTCTTT. It encodes CASSQVGARHTEAFF. Full variable domain (missing parts from reference TRBV14 and TRBJ1-1): EAGVTQFPSHSVIEKGQTVTLRCDPISGHDNLYWYRRVMGKEIKFLLHFVKESKQDESGMPNNRFLAERTGGTYSTLKVQPAELEDSGVYFCASSQVGARHTEAFFGQGTRLTVV.

The chain links TRBV28 to TRBJ2-7; possibly TRBD1 for D (5 bases). V lost 3 bases and J lost 3, with 12 bases in between. Germline assignment: CDR1 MDHEN and CDR2 SYDVKM. The CDR3 is 14 residues long. The CDR3 DNA sequence: TGTGCCAGCAGTTTCCCCCTAGGGGACTACGAGCAGTACTTC. It codes for CASSFPLGDYEQYF. The full variable domain, with the rest looked up from reference TRBV28 and TRBJ2-7, is DVKVTQSSRYLVKRTGEKVFLECVQDMDHENMFWYRQDPGLGLRLIYFSYDVKMKEKGDIPEGYSVSREKKERFSLILESASTNQTSMYLCASSFPLGDYEQYFGPGTRLTVT.

This chain connects TRBV6-5 to TRBJ2-1; D ambiguous. V lost 0 bases to trimming and J lost 10 bases, with 13 bases between them. The CDR3 length is 14 residues. CDR1 MNHEY and CDR2 SVGAGI come from the germline V gene. The CDR3 is CASSYSLEALEQFF. CDR3 coding DNA: TGTGCCAGCAGTTACTCCCTTGAGGCTCTGGAGCAGTTCTTC.

The V gene is TRBV6-6, the J gene TRBJ1-3; 7 nucleotides line up with TRBD1. CDR1 MNHNY and CDR2 SVGAGI come from the germline V gene (reference sequence). The J segment lost 0 bases and the V segment lost 6 bases, leaving 5 bases of the junction unmatched. The CDR3 contains 15 residues. CDR3 in amino acids: CASSQQGYSGNTIYF. In nucleotides, the CDR3 is TGTGCCAGCAGCCAACAGGGGTACTCTGGAAACACCATATATTTT.

This chain joins TRBV3-1 (or the pseudogene TRBV3-2) and TRBJ2-2; 10 positions match TRBD1. This CDR3 is 14 amino acids long. With 4 bases clipped from V and 9 bases from J, the junction kept 5 bases outside the gene matches. The germline CDR1 and CDR2 sequences are LGHDT and YNNKEL (reference sequence). CDR3 nucleotide sequence: TGTGCCAGCAGCCCGACAGGGGGCTTGAGGGAGCTGTTTTTT. Protein product: CASSPTGGLRELFF.

The chain has TRBV28 and TRBJ1-5; the match to TRBD1 covers 7 bases. The CDR3 has 15 residues. J gave up 1 base and V 5 bases, and 5 bases lay outside the gene matches. CDR1 is MDHEN and CDR2 is SYDVKM in the germline V gene. DNA of the CDR3: TGTGCCAGCAGTCGACAGGGAGGAAGCAATCAGCCCCAGCATTTT. It specifies CASSRQGGSNQPQHF.

Only one count was recorded for this clone. The CDR3 region is CASSERTIQTGNEQFF. CDR3 coding DNA: TGTGCCAGCAGCGAACGGACTATCCAAACAGGCAATGAGCAGTTCTTC. The chain employs TRBV9 and TRBJ2-1; tentative D call: TRBD2 (6 bases). CDR3 length: 16 residues. CDR1 and CDR2 (germline): SGDLS, YYNGEE. Trimming left V 3 bases short and J 6 bases short, with 19 bases between.

The chain recombines TRBV28 with TRBJ2-7, with TRBD2 identical over 13 bases. With V trimmed by 5 bases and J by 6 bases, 7 bases remained unmatched. This CDR3 comprises 15 residues. CDR1 is MDHEN and CDR2 is SYDVKM in the germline V gene. The CDR3 loop reads CASSRPGLAGLEQYF. Written as DNA, the CDR3 is TGTGCCAGCAGTCGGCCGGGACTAGCGGGGCTCGAGCAGTACTTC.

The rearrangement joins TRBV5-4 to TRBJ2-5; weak D call: TRBD2 (6 bases). V dropped 0 bases and J dropped 5 bases, with 14 bases sitting between them. The germline gives CDR1 SGHNT, CDR2 YYREEE (reference sequence). The CDR3 has 15 amino acids. The CDR3 nucleotides are TGTGCCAGCAGCTTGGAAATCACTAGCTCGGAGACCCAGTACTTC. Translating gives CASSLEITSSETQYF.

J is TRBJ1-5 and V is TRBV24-1; maybe TRBD1 (6 bases). V lost 3 bases and J lost 7, with 12 bases in between. CDR1 and CDR2 from the germline V gene are KGHDR and SFDVKD. CDR3 length equals 14 residues. The CDR3: CATSDPTGFQPQHF. Here the CDR3 DNA reads TGTGCCACCAGTGATCCGACAGGTTTCCAGCCCCAGCATTTT.

The DNA of the CDR3 is TGCGCCAGCAGCCACCAGGGGCGGGCTCGGGGGAATGAGCAGTTCTTC. Amino acid sequence: CASSHQGRARGNEQFF. The V gene is TRBV4-1, the J gene TRBJ2-1; D may be TRBD1 or TRBD2 (6 bases each). CDR3 size: 16 residues. V was clipped by 3 bases and J by 7 bases, with 19 bases between them. The germline V gene has CDR1 MGHRA and CDR2 YSYEKL.

The CDR3 DNA follows: TGTGCCAGCAGTCCGGGACAGGGGCAATCTAGCTCCTACGAGCAGTACTTC. Encoded protein: CASSPGQGQSSSYEQYF. The chain employs TRBV28 and TRBJ2-7, with 10 bases identical to TRBD1. V gave up 5 bases and J gave up 0 bases; unmatched junction bases: 10. The CDR3 runs to 17 residues. Germline lookup yields CDR1 MDHEN and CDR2 SYDVKM.

The chain combines TRBV7-9 with TRBJ2-7; 7 positions agree with TRBD1. Looked up from germline, CDR1 is SEHNR and CDR2 is FQNEAQ (reference sequence). J gave up 2 bases and V 2 bases, and 9 bases lay outside the gene matches. The CDR3 extends over 16 amino acids. CDR3: CASSLRVGTATYEQYF. The CDR3 nucleotides read TGTGCCAGCAGCTTAAGGGTCGGGACAGCCACCTACGAGCAGTACTTC.

V and J are TRBV28 and TRBJ1-6; 8 bases map to TRBD1. CDR1 and CDR2 from the germline V gene are MDHEN and SYDVKM. V shed 8 bases, J shed 1 base, and the junction held 10 bases outside the gene matches. CDR3 length equals 17 residues. The CDR3 nucleotides are TGTGCCAGCGGGGGCACAGGGGGACTATCCTATAATTCACCCCTCCACTTT. Protein product: CASGGTGGLSYNSPLHF.

This clone was recorded a few times. The chain recombines TRBV2 with TRBJ1-4, with D perhaps matching TRBD1 (5 bases). This CDR3 region has 12 residues. The germline V gene encodes CDR1 SNHLY and CDR2 FYNNEI. Trimming took 11 bases from V and 4 from J, leaving 11 bases between them. The CDR3 region is CASGGDNEKLFF. CDR3 in DNA: TGTGCCTCCGGGGGGGATAATGAAAAACTGTTTTTT. The variable domain in full, completed from reference TRBV2 and TRBJ1-4, reads EPEVTQTPSHQVTQMGQEVILRCVPISNHLYFYWYRQILGQKVEFLVSFYNNEISEKSEIFDDQFSVERPDGSNFTLKIRSTKLEDSAMYFCASGGDNEKLFFGSGTQLSVL.